This T cell receptor (beta chain) derives from a study of T cell clones after liver transplantation. On the study more broadly: TCRbeta sequencing after a pre-transplant mixed lymphocyte reaction identified graft-donor-reactive clones, later tracked in post-transplant blood.

The data were produced by immunoSEQ multiplex PCR, yet TCRdb's version contains in-frame clones alone and is incomplete. The sample lists 50,000 to 60,000 clones; roughly three quarters were seen once. V lost 5 bases and J lost 4, with 8 bases in between. CDR3 length equals 12 residues. Germline values: CDR1 MNHEY, CDR2 SVGAGI. The chain is built from TRBV6-5 and TRBJ1-2, with D unclear. The input for sequencing was CD4+ T cells from blood, taken at the 22-month timepoint. This TCR was sampled from a human patient who received a liver transplant. The T cells may come from the graft donor. The CDR3: CASSPGLYGYTF. DNA for the CDR3: TGTGCCAGCAGTCCCGGACTCTATGGCTACACCTTC.